A single sample gave rise to the 8 T cell receptor beta chains below, sequenced in a study of cytomegalovirus exposure and HLA in healthy donors. Use of 60 Vbeta and 13 Jbeta primers characterized the PCR. Assay: immunoSEQ multiplex PCR; the TCRdb copy retains only in-frame clones and omits some. The sample consists of about 130,000 clones, less than 80% of them appearing once. Input material: PBMCs. The receptors come from a man aged 30-40 years in good health and CMV-seronegative.

This chain connects TRBV5-1 to TRBJ2-5, with 10 nucleotides matching TRBD2. Germline trimming cut 5 bases from V and 3 bases from J; bases unmatched to any gene: 1. The length of the CDR3 is 13 residues. CDR1 is SGHRS and CDR2 is YFSETQ in the germline V gene. The CDR3 bases are TGCGCCAGCAGGGGGACTAGCGAAGAGACCCAGTACTTC. This codes for CASRGTSEETQYF. The complete variable domain, with remaining parts taken from reference TRBV5-1 and TRBJ2-5, reads KAGVTQTPRYLIKTRGQQVTLSCSPISGHRSVSWYQQTPGQGLQFLFEYFSETQRNKGNFPGRFSGRQFSNSRSEMNVSTLELGDSALYLCASRGTSEETQYFGPGTRLLVL.

This chain joins TRBV10-2 and TRBJ2-3; TRBD1 agrees at 9 bases. With 4 bases clipped from V and 4 bases from J, the junction kept 3 bases outside the gene matches. There are 14 residues in the CDR3. The germline V gene encodes CDR1 WSHSY and CDR2 SAAADI. The CDR3 DNA reads TGCGCCAGCAGTGTAGGGACAGGGTCAGATACGCAGTATTTT. This encodes CASSVGTGSDTQYF.

The gene calls are TRBV2 and TRBJ2-2; possible D gene TRBD2, 5 bases. The V gene's germline CDR1 is SNHLY and CDR2 FYNNEI. V gave up 9 bases and J gave up 2 bases, with 16 bases separating them. The CDR3 consists of 15 residues. CDR3 region: CASRARLLNTGELFF. As DNA, the CDR3 is TGTGCCAGTAGAGCTCGACTACTAAACACCGGGGAGCTGTTTTTT.

The rearrangement uses TRBV10-1 and TRBJ2-3; TRBD2 aligns across 11 bases. Germline trimming cut 0 bases from V and 3 bases from J; bases unmatched to any gene: 11. Per the germline V gene, CDR1 is WNHNN and CDR2 is SYGVQD (reference sequence). This CDR3 has 19 amino acids. The chain's CDR3 is CASSESRGLAGRGTDTQYF. CDR3 sequence (DNA): TGCGCCAGCAGTGAGTCTCGCGGACTAGCGGGTAGGGGAACAGATACGCAGTATTTT.

V usage is TRBV6-1 and J usage is TRBJ1-2; TRBD1 matches at 7 bases. Germline CDR1 MNHNS, CDR2 SASEGT. The CDR3 is 17 residues long. Losses at the gene ends were 4 bases for V and 2 bases for J; bases not matched to a gene: 13. The CDR3 protein is CASSAPTRDRPNYGYTF. The DNA for the CDR3 is TGTGCCAGCAGTGCCCCCACCCGGGACAGACCAAACTATGGCTACACCTTC.

The CDR3 loop is CASSEPEGGGPTDTQYF. CDR3 sequence (DNA): TGTGCCAGCAGTGAACCCGAGGGCGGGGGACCCACAGATACGCAGTATTTT. The chain combines TRBV6-1 with TRBJ2-3; TRBD2 agrees at 7 bases. The CDR3 runs 17 residues. Germline V CDR1 and CDR2: MNHNS, SASEGT. V lost 2 bases, J lost 2 bases, and 10 bases stayed unmatched.

The chain couples TRBV7-2 to TRBJ1-1; possibly TRBD1 for D (5 bases). The CDR3 length is 13 residues. V dropped 1 base and J dropped 11 bases, with 14 bases sitting between them. CDR1 is SGHTA, CDR2 FQGNSA, per germline. For the CDR3, the DNA is TGTGCCAGCAGCTTAGAAGTATCAGGGTTCGCTTTCTTT. Amino acid sequence: CASSLEVSGFAFF.

J is TRBJ2-3 and V is TRBV7-8, with TRBD2 matching 10 bases. The CDR3 spans 15 residues. Germline trimming cut 5 bases from V and 2 bases from J; bases unmatched to any gene: 4. Germline lookup yields CDR1 SGHVS and CDR2 FQNEAQ. The CDR3 spells CASSATSGTTDTQYF. The DNA for the CDR3 is TGTGCCAGCAGCGCAACTAGCGGGACCACAGATACGCAGTATTTT.